The source of this TCR beta chain is a study of blood T cell repertoires in COVID-19. About the research overall: COVID-19 samples collected from the United States, Italy and Spain covered acute and convalescent phases. T cells, B-cell-depleted T cells, or PBMCs supplied cDNA or gDNA.

In the study's own analysis: Estimated nucleated cell counts came from reference gene primer amplification. The data were produced by immunoSEQ multiplex PCR, yet TCRdb's version contains in-frame clones alone and is incomplete. V, J and clone size reflect that table, while D and trimming were determined from the DNA. The sample records fewer than 300,000 clones, 80% to 90% being singletons. Per the germline V gene, CDR1 is KGHSH and CDR2 is LQKENI. CDR3 length: 17 amino acids. V was trimmed by 2 bases and J by 0 bases, leaving 13 bases between them. The specimen was peripheral blood. The chain carries TRBV18 and TRBJ1-4; tentatively, D is TRBD1 (6 bases). This clonotype was obtained from a woman in her forties or fifties who had recovered from COVID-19. CDR3 in amino acids: CASSPKSQGTTNEKLFF. CDR3 bases: TGTGCCAGCTCACCAAAGTCACAGGGAACAACTAATGAAAAACTGTTTTTT.